This T cell receptor beta chain was sequenced for a study of siplizumab effects on memory and regulatory T cells. The protocol was immunoSEQ multiplex PCR, while the TCRdb copy is restricted to in-frame clones and leaves out a portion. The table has 85,000 or so clones, just under 95% seen once. The specimen was CD8+ T cells sorted from blood. The sequence derives from a human donor in good health.

In DNA, the CDR3 is TGTGCCAGCACGGACAGGGGCTATAGCAATCAGCCCCAGCATTTT. This translates into CASTDRGYSNQPQHF. The rearrangement links TRBV6-1 to TRBJ1-5; TRBD1 aligns across 9 bases. The junction had 4 bases not matched to a gene; V was cut back by 7 bases and J by 0 bases. CDR1 is MNHNS and CDR2 is SASEGT in the germline V gene. The CDR3 length is 15 residues.